The entry below describes one T cell receptor (beta chain). Antigen unknown. This entry comes from a study of PD-L1 blockade in urothelial cancer. Study-wide results and limits: Larger 3-week expansion of tumor-associated blood clones was seen in durable-benefit patients.

Generated by immunoSEQ multiplex PCR, the TCRdb table keeps only in-frame clones and is missing some. Among roughly 63,000 clones listed, roughly 79% were seen once. Stated time point: pretreatment peripheral blood. This sequence originates from a man in his 70s with urothelial cancer. The sample consisted of PBMCs, taken around atezolizumab (anti-PD-L1) treatment.

The CDR3: CASSTNRGNTGELFF. CDR3 DNA: TGTGCCAGCAGCACCAACAGGGGGAACACCGGGGAGCTGTTTTTT. V is TRBV6-1 and J is TRBJ2-2; 7 nucleotides match TRBD1. The CDR3 is made up of 15 amino acids. Germline assignment: CDR1 MNHNS and CDR2 SASEGT. Trimming took 6 bases from V and 1 from J; bases not matched to a gene: 5.